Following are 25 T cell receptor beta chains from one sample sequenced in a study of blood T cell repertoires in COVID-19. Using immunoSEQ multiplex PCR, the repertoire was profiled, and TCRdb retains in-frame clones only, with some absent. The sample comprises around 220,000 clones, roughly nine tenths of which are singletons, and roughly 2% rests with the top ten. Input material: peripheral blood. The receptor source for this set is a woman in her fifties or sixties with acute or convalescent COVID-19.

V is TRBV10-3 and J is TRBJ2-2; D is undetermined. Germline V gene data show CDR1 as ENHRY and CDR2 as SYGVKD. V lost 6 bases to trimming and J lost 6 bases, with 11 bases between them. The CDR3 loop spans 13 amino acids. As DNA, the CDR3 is TGTGCCATCAGAAGAACAGAGCCCGGGGAGCTGTTTTTT. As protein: CAIRRTEPGELFF.

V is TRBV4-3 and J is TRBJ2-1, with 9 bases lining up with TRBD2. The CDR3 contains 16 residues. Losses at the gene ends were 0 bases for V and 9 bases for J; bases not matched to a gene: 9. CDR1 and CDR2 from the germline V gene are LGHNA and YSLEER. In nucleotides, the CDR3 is TGCGCCAGCAGCCAAGAAATAGCGGGAGAATTCGGTGAGCAGTTCTTC. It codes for CASSQEIAGEFGEQFF.

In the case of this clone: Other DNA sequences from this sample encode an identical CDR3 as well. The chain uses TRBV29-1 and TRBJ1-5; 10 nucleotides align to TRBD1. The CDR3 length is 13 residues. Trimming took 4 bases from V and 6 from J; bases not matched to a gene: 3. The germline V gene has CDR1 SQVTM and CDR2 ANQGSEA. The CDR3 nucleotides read TGCAGCGTTGGACAGGGGGCGAGTCAGCCCCAGCATTTT. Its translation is CSVGQGASQPQHF.

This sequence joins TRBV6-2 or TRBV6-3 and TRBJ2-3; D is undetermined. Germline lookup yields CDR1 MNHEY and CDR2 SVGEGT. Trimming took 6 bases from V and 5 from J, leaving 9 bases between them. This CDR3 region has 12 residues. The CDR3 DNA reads TGTGCCAGCAGCCGCGGTAGAGATACGCAGTATTTT. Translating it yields CASSRGRDTQYF.

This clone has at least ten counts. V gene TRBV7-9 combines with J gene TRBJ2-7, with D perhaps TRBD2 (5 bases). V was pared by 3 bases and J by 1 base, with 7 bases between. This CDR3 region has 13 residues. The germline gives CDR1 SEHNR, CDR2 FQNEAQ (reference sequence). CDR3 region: CASSLSGSYEQYF. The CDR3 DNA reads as TGTGCCAGCAGCTTGAGCGGTTCCTACGAGCAGTACTTC.

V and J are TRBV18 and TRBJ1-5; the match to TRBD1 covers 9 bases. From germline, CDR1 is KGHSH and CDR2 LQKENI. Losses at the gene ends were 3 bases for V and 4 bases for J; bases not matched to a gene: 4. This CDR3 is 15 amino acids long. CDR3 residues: CASSPGDRENQPQHF. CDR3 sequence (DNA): TGTGCCAGCTCACCGGGGGACAGGGAGAATCAGCCCCAGCATTTT.

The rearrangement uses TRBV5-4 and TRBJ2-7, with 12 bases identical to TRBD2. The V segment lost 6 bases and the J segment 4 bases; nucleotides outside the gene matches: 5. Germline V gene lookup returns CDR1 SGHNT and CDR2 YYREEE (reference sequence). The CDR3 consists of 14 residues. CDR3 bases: TGTGCCAGCACCCAGACTAGCGGGAGTTACGAGCAGTACTTC. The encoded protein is CASTQTSGSYEQYF. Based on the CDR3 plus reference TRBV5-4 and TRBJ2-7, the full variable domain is ETGVTQSPTHLIKTRGQQVTLRCSSQSGHNTVSWYQQALGQGPQFIFQYYREEENGRGNFPPRFSGLQFPNYSSELNVNALELDDSALYLCASTQTSGSYEQYFGPGTRLTVT.

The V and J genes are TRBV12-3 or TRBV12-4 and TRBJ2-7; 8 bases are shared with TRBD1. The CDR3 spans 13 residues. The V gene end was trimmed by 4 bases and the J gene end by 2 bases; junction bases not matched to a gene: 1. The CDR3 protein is CASSWDRPYEQYF. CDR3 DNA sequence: TGTGCCAGCAGTTGGGACAGGCCCTACGAGCAGTACTTC.

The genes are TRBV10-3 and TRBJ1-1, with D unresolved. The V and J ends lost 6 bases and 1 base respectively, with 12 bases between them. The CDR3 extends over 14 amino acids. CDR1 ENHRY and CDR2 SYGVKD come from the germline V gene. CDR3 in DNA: TGTGCCATCAGCTCCGACATTGGGAACACTGAAGCTTTCTTT. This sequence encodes CAISSDIGNTEAFF.

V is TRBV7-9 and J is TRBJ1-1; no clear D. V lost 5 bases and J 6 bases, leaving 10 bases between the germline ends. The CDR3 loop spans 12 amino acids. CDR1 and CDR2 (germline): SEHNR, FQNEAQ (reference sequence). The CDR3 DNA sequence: TGTGCCAGCAGCCCCGCGCCTGCTGAAGCTTTCTTT. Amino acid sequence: CASSPAPAEAFF.

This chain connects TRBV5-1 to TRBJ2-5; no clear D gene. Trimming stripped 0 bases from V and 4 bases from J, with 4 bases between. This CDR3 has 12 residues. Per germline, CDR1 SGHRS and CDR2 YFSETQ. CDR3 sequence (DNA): TGCGCCAGCAGCTTGGTCGGAGAGACCCAGTACTTC. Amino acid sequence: CASSLVGETQYF.

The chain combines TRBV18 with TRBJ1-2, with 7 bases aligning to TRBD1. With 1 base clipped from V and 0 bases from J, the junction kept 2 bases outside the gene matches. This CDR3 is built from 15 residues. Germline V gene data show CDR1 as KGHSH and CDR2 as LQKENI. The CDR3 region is CASSPQRGPNYGYTF. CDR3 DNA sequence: TGTGCCAGCTCACCACAGAGGGGGCCTAACTATGGCTACACCTTC.

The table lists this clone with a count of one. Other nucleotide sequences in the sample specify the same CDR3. CDR3 in amino acids: CASSWGQGDQPQHF. The DNA of the CDR3 is TGCGCCAGCAGCTGGGGACAGGGGGATCAGCCCCAGCATTTT. The chain carries TRBV5-1 and TRBJ1-5; TRBD1 agrees at 11 bases. Germline loops: CDR1 SGHRS, CDR2 YFSETQ. With V trimmed by 3 bases and J by 5 bases, 1 base remained unmatched. The CDR3 is 14 amino acids.

In DNA, the CDR3 is TGTGCCAGCAGCGTAAGTTCCGGGGGATATGAGCAGTTCTTC. Its protein is CASSVSSGGYEQFF. The V call is TRBV9, the J call TRBJ2-1; maybe TRBD2 (6 bases). The CDR3 runs 14 residues. V lost 1 base and J lost 8, with 13 bases in between. CDR1 and CDR2 from the germline V gene are SGDLS and YYNGEE.

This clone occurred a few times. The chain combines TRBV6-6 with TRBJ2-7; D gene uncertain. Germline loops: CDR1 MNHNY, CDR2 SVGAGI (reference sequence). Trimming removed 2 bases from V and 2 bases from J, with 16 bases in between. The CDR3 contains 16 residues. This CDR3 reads CASSYAGPQQAYEQYF. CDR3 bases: TGTGCCAGCAGTTACGCAGGCCCCCAGCAAGCCTACGAGCAGTACTTC.

The CDR3 DNA follows: TGTGCCAGCAGTGATCCGGGACAGGGGAACACTGAAGCTTTCTTT. This encodes CASSDPGQGNTEAFF. This sequence joins TRBV25-1 and TRBJ1-1, with 9 bases matching TRBD1. CDR1 is MGHDK and CDR2 is SYGVNS in the germline V gene. The CDR3 spans 15 residues. The V gene end was trimmed by 3 bases and the J gene end by 1 base; junction bases not matched to a gene: 3.

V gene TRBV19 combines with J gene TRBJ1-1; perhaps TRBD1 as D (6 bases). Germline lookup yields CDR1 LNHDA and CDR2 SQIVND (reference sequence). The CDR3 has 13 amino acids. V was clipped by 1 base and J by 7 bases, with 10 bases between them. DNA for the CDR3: TGTGCCAGTAGTATAGTTCAGGGGTTTGAAGCTTTCTTT. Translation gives CASSIVQGFEAFF.

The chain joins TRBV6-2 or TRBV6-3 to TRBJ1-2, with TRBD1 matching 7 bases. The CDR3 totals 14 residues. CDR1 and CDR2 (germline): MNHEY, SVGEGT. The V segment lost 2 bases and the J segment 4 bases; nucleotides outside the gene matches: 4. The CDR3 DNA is TGTGCCAGCAGTTACGACAGGGAGACCTATGGCTACACCTTC. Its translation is CASSYDRETYGYTF.

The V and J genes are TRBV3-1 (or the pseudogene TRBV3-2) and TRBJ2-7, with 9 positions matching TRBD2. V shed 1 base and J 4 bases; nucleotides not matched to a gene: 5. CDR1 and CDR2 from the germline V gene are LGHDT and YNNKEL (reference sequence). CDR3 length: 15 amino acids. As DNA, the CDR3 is TGTGCCAGCAGCCAAGGGGGACTAGCCGAATACGAGCAGTACTTC. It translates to CASSQGGLAEYEQYF.

CDR3 loop: CASSFATQETQYF. CDR3 DNA: TGTGCCAGCAGCTTCGCTACCCAAGAGACCCAGTACTTC. V usage is TRBV7-2 and J usage is TRBJ2-5; D gene unclear. V gave up 3 bases and J gave up 1 base, with 6 bases separating them. This CDR3 region has 13 residues. CDR1 is SGHTA and CDR2 is FQGNSA in the germline V gene.

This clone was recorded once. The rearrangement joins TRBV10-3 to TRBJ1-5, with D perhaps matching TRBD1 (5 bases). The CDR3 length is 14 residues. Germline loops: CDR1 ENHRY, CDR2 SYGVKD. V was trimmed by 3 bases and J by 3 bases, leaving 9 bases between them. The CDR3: CAISERGDNQPQHF. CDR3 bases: TGTGCCATCAGTGAACGGGGGGACAATCAGCCCCAGCATTTT.

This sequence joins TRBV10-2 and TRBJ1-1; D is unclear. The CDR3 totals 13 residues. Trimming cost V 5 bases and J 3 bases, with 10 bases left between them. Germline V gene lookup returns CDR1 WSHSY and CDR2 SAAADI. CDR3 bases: TGCGCCAGCAGTTATGGCCGGGACACTGAAGCTTTCTTT. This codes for CASSYGRDTEAFF.

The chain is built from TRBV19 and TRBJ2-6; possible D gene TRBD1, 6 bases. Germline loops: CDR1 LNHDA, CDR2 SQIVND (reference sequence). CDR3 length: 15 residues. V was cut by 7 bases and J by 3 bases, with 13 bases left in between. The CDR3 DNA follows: TGTGCCAGTAAAAGACAGGCTTATGGGGCCAACGTCCTGACTTTC. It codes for CASKRQAYGANVLTF.

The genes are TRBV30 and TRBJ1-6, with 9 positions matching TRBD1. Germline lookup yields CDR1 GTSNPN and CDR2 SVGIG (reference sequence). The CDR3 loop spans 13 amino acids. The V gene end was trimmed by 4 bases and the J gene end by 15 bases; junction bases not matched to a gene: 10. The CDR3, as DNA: TGTGCCTGGACTGTAGGACAGGGGCCCCTCCTCCACTTT. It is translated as CAWTVGQGPLLHF.

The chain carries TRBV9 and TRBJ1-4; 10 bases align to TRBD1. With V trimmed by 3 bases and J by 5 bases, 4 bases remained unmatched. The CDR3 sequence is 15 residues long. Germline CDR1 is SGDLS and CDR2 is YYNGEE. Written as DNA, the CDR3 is TGTGCCAGCAGCGGGGGACAGGGGCGAAATGAAAAACTGTTTTTT. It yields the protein CASSGGQGRNEKLFF.